This TCR beta chain came from a study of shared clonotypes between healthy human individuals. A few counts support this clone. Libraries were prepared by immunoSEQ multiplex PCR; TCRdb keeps only in-frame clonotypes and omits some of them. The sample holds approximately 510,000 clones, approximately 85% seen once. The source is a woman between 35 and 50 years old in good health. Some clones in this sample may be carry-over from other donors' samples. What was sequenced was PBMCs.

CDR3 in amino acids: CASSQTGGETQYF. The CDR3, as DNA: TGTGCCAGCAGCCAAACTGGGGGGGAGACCCAGTACTTC. This chain uses TRBV6-6 with TRBJ2-5; TRBD2 might be the D (6 bases). The germline CDR1 and CDR2 sequences are MNHNY and SVGAGI (reference sequence). V lost 6 bases and J 5 bases, leaving 13 bases between the germline ends. CDR3 size: 13 residues.